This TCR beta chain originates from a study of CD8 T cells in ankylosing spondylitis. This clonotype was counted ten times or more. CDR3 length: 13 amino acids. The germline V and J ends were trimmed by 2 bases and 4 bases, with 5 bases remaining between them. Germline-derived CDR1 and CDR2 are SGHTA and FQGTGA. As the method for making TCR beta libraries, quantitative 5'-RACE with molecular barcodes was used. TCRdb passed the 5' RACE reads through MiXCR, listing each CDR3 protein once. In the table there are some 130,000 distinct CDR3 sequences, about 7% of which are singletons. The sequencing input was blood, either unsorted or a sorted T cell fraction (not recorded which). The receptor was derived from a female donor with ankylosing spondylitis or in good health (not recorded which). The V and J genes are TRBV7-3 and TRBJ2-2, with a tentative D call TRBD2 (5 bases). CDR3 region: CASSLLATGELFF. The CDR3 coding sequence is TGTGCCAGCAGCTTACTAGCCACCGGGGAGCTGTTTTTT.